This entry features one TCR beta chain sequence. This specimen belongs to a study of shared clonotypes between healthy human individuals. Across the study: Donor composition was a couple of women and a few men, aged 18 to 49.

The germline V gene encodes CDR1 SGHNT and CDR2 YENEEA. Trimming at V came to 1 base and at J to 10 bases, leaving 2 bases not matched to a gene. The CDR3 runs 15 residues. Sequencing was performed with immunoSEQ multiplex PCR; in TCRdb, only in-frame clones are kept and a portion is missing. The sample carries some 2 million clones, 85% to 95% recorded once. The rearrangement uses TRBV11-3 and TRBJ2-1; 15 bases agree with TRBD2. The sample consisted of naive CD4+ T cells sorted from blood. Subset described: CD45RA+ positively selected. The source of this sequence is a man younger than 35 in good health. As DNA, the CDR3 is TGTGCCAGCAGCTTAGGGACTAGCGGGAGGGGGGAGCAGTTCTTC. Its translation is CASSLGTSGRGEQFF.